A selection of T cell receptor beta chains follows, all from one sample in a study of T cell responses to AZD1222 COVID-19 vaccine. Assay: immunoSEQ multiplex PCR; the TCRdb copy retains only in-frame clones and omits some. The sample shows 130,000 to 150,000 clones, about 86% of them seen only once. Sequenced here: peripheral blood, sampled 28 days after the second AZD1222 dose. Receptors originate from an adult who received the AZD1222 COVID-19 vaccine. The CDR3 runs from the conserved cysteine through the conserved F or W. The D gene is left open where the match is weak. Size values are once, few and many counts, or a class for expanded clones, and some rows have none.

clone size,D gene,J gene,V gene,CDR3 protein,CDR3 DNA
.,.,TRBJ1-6,TRBV5-5,CASSSLGLDNSPLHF,TGTGCCAGCAGCTCCCTGGGGCTGGATAATTCACCCCTCCACTTT
once,.,TRBJ2-1,TRBV24-1,CATSDFGNEQFF,TGTGCCACCAGTGATTTCGGGAATGAGCAGTTCTTC
.,TRBD2,TRBJ2-1,TRBV7-8,CASSRTPGTSGNNEQFF,TGTGCCAGCAGCCGCACCCCCGGGACTAGCGGGAACAATGAGCAGTTCTTC
.,.,TRBJ2-3,TRBV7-6,CASSRTGDGTAEDTQYF,TGTGCCAGCAGCCGGACCGGGGACGGGACGGCTGAAGATACGCAGTATTTT
once,TRBD1,TRBJ1-4,TRBV28,CASSVTGVREKLFF,TGTGCCAGCAGTGTGACAGGGGTGAGAGAAAAACTGTTTTTT
.,.,TRBJ1-2,TRBV7-9,CASSFGQNYGYTF,TGTGCCAGCAGCTTTGGACAGAACTATGGCTACACCTTC
.,TRBD1,TRBJ1-2,TRBV6-5,CASRETGEGGYTF,TGTGCCAGCAGAGAGACAGGGGAGGGTGGCTACACCTTC
.,.,TRBJ1-2,TRBV2,CASSEYKPNYGYTF,TGTGCCAGCAGTGAGTACAAGCCAAACTATGGCTACACCTTC
.,.,TRBJ1-2,TRBV25-1,CASGDGYTF,TGTGCCAGCGGAGATGGCTACACCTTC
.,TRBD1,TRBJ1-1,TRBV19,CASSMGTGLNTEAFF,TGTGCCAGTAGTATGGGGACAGGGTTGAACACTGAAGCTTTCTTT
.,.,TRBJ2-7,TRBV9,CASSVALGHGEQYF,TGTGCCAGCAGCGTAGCTCTCGGTCACGGCGAGCAGTACTTC
.,TRBD2,TRBJ2-7,TRBV5-1,CASTPAGGVYEQYF,TGCGCCAGCACTCCTGCGGGAGGGGTGTACGAGCAGTACTTC
.,.,TRBJ2-3,TRBV27,CASRDTDTQYF,TGTGCCAGCAGAGACACAGATACGCAGTATTTT
.,.,TRBJ1-1,TRBV29-1,CSVEQTLGTEAFF,TGCAGCGTTGAACAGACACTTGGCACTGAAGCTTTCTTT
.,TRBD1,TRBJ1-1,TRBV30,CAWSRQGSRTEAFF,TGTGCCTGGAGTCGACAGGGGTCGAGGACTGAAGCTTTCTTT
few,.,TRBJ1-5,TRBV4-1,CASSQDRGQGLGNQPQHF,TGCGCCAGCAGCCAAGATCGGGGTCAGGGGTTGGGCAATCAGCCCCAGCATTTT
.,.,TRBJ1-2,TRBV11-3,CASSLVGQNYGYTF,TGTGCCAGCAGCTTAGTTGGGCAGAACTATGGCTACACCTTC
.,TRBD1,TRBJ1-1,TRBV10-2,CASSLRGGHEAFF,TGCGCCAGCTCCCTCAGAGGGGGCCATGAAGCTTTCTTT
.,.,TRBJ1-3,TRBV5-4,CASSLGSSGNTIYF,TGTGCCAGCAGCCTTGGGAGCTCTGGAAACACCATATATTTT
.,.,TRBJ2-5,TRBV6-6,CASSLSGDTIQETQYF,TGTGCCAGCTCACTTAGCGGTGACACAATTCAAGAGACCCAGTACTTC
.,TRBD1,TRBJ1-2,TRBV28,CASSPGDRVNYGYTF,TGTGCCAGCAGTCCAGGGGACAGGGTAAACTATGGCTACACCTTC
.,.,TRBJ2-2,TRBV10-1,CASSGILATGGLFF,TGCGCCAGCAGTGGTATTCTAGCCACCGGGGGGCTGTTTTTT
once,.,TRBJ2-1,TRBV5-1,CASSLSRDEQFF,TGCGCCAGCAGCTTATCCCGGGATGAGCAGTTCTTC
.,.,TRBJ2-2,TRBV19,CASRPGNTGELFF,TGTGCCAGTAGACCCGGGAACACCGGGGAGCTGTTTTTT
.,TRBD2,TRBJ2-2,TRBV29-1,CSAERGENTGELFF,TGCAGCGCCGAACGGGGGGAGAACACCGGGGAGCTGTTTTTT
.,.,TRBJ2-7,TRBV5-1,CASSLTGTELYEQYF,TGCGCCAGCAGCTTGACCGGGACCGAGCTGTACGAGCAGTACTTC
.,TRBD2,TRBJ2-4,TRBV10-3,CAISAYSGGENIQYF,TGTGCCATCAGCGCGTATAGCGGGGGGGAAAACATTCAGTACTTC
.,.,TRBJ2-5,TRBV29-1,CSVRWQEKETQYF,TGCAGCGTACGGTGGCAGGAGAAAGAGACCCAGTACTTC
.,TRBD1,TRBJ1-2,TRBV29-1,CSVGGQGYGYTF,TGCAGCGTTGGAGGACAGGGCTATGGCTACACCTTC